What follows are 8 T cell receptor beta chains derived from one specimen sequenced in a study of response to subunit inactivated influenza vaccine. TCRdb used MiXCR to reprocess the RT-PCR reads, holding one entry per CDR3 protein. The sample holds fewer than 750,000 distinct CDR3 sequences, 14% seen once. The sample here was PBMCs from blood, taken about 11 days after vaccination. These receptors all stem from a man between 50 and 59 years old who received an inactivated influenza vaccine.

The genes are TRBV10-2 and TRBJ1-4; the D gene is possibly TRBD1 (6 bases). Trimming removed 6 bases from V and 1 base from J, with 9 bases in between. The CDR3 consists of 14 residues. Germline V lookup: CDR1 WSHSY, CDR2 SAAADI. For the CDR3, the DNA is TGCGCCAGCAGCTACAGGGAAACTAATGAAAAACTGTTTTTT. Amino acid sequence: CASSYRETNEKLFF.

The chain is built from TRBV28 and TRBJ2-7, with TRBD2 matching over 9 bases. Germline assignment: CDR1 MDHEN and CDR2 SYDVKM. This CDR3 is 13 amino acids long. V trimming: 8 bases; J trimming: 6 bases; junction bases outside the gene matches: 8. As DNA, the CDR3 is TGTGCCAGCCTGGGACTAGCCTCAAGCGAGCAGTACTTC. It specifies CASLGLASSEQYF.

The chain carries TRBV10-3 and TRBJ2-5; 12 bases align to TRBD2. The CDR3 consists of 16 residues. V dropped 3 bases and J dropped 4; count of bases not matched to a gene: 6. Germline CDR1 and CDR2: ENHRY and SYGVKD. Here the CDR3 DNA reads TGTGCCATCAGTGACTCGCGGGGACTAGCGGGAGAGACCCAGTACTTC. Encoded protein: CAISDSRGLAGETQYF.

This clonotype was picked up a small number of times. The chain's CDR3 is CASSLTISNQPQHF. CDR3 DNA: TGTGCCAGCAGTTTAACTATTAGCAATCAGCCCCAGCATTTT. V and J are TRBV12-3 or TRBV12-4 and TRBJ1-5; D gene ambiguous. CDR3 length: 14 amino acids. V gave up 2 bases and J gave up 0 bases, with 5 bases separating them.

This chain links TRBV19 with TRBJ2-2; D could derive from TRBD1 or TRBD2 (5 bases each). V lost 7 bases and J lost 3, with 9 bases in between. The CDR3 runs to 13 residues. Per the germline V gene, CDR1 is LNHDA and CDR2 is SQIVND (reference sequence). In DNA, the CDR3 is TGTGCCAGTACCATGGGACACACCGGGGAGCTGTTTTTT. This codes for CASTMGHTGELFF.

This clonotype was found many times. In DNA, the CDR3 is TGTGCCAGCAGTGAAAGGGGTTACGAGCAGTACTTC. Translation: CASSERGYEQYF. The chain combines TRBV2 with TRBJ2-7; TRBD1 might be the D (5 bases). V gave up 2 bases and J gave up 4 bases, with 6 bases separating them. The CDR3 is 12 amino acids. From germline, CDR1 is SNHLY and CDR2 FYNNEI.

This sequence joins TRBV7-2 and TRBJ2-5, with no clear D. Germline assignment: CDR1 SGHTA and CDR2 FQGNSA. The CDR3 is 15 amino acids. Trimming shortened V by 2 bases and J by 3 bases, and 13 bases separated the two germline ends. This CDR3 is CASSLNPHSEETQYF. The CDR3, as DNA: TGTGCCAGCAGCTTAAACCCCCACAGCGAAGAGACCCAGTACTTC. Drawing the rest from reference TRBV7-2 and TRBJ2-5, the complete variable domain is GAGVSQSPSNKVTEKGKDVELRCDPISGHTALYWYRQSLGQGLEFLIYFQGNSAPDKSGLPSDRFSAERTGGSVSTLTIQRTQQEDSAVYLCASSLNPHSEETQYFGPGTRLLVL.

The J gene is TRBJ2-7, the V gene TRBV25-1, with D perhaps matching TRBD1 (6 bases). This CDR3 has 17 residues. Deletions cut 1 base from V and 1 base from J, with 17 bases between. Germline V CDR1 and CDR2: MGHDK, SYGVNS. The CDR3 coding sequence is TGTGCCAGCAGTGAATCGAAGGGCAGGGGCTTATCCTACGAGCAGTACTTC. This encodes CASSESKGRGLSYEQYF.